Each of the 16 T cell receptor beta chains below was sequenced from the same sample in a study of T cell changes during pregnancy in multiple sclerosis. Measured with immunoSEQ multiplex PCR; TCRdb has only the in-frame clones, and not every one. Of tens of thousands of clones detected, 91% appear once; the ten largest clones hold 6% to 7.5%. The source material was CD8+ T cells from peripheral blood mononuclear cells, sampled in the second trimester of pregnancy. The origin of the receptors is a female donor with multiple sclerosis, enrolled in a pregnancy study.

The gene calls are TRBV30 and TRBJ1-1; TRBD1 aligns across 7 bases. The CDR3 is 14 residues long. V gave up 2 bases and J gave up 5 bases; unmatched junction bases: 8. Germline loops: CDR1 GTSNPN, CDR2 SVGIG (reference sequence). CDR3 region: CAWSLGRGSTEAFF. The DNA of the CDR3 is TGTGCCTGGAGTTTGGGCAGGGGGAGTACTGAAGCTTTCTTT.

V usage is TRBV7-2 and J usage is TRBJ2-7; tentative D call: TRBD2 (5 bases). The germline V gene encodes CDR1 SGHTA and CDR2 FQGNSA. CDR3 size: 13 residues. The germline V and J ends were trimmed by 1 base and 3 bases, with 7 bases remaining between them. In DNA, the CDR3 is TGTGCCAGCAGCTTAGTCGGGAACTACGAGCAGTACTTC. Translating it yields CASSLVGNYEQYF.

V is TRBV5-6 and J is TRBJ1-2; D gene unclear. The germline V gene encodes CDR1 SGHDT and CDR2 YYEEEE. Trimming left V 2 bases short and J 2 bases short, with 7 bases between. CDR3 length: 13 residues. The CDR3 DNA reads TGTGCCAGCAGCTTCACAAAGAACTATGGCTACACCTTC. Residues: CASSFTKNYGYTF.

The chain is built from TRBV4-1 and TRBJ2-1; D might be TRBD2 (6 bases). CDR3 length equals 14 residues. In germline, CDR1 is MGHRA, CDR2 YSYEKL. Trimming took off 7 bases at V and 2 bases at J, with 12 bases between the two ends. CDR3 protein: CASTLGGAYNEQFF. The CDR3 DNA reads TGCGCCAGCACACTGGGGGGAGCCTACAATGAGCAGTTCTTC.

V usage is TRBV2 and J usage is TRBJ2-7; 8 positions agree with TRBD2. This CDR3 is 12 amino acids long. Trimming took 10 bases from V and 3 from J; bases not matched to a gene: 5. Germline assignment: CDR1 SNHLY and CDR2 FYNNEI. CDR3 bases: TGTGCCACATCGGGGGGGTACTACGAGCAGTACTTC. Translating gives CATSGGYYEQYF.

This chain uses TRBV5-1 with TRBJ2-1; the match to TRBD2 covers 10 bases. Germline CDR1 and CDR2: SGHRS and YFSETQ. CDR3 length equals 16 residues. Unmatched junction bases numbered 7, after V lost 4 bases and J lost 3 bases. CDR3 bases: TGCGCCAGCAGCCTCTCTAGCGGGAGCTACTACAATGAGCAGTTCTTC. Its translation is CASSLSSGSYYNEQFF.

In this sample, this clone is medium-sized. The chain uses TRBV19 and TRBJ2-1, with a tentative D call TRBD2 (5 bases). Germline values: CDR1 LNHDA, CDR2 SQIVND (reference sequence). The V gene lost 1 base and the J gene lost 6 bases, with 10 bases spanning the gap. The CDR3 runs 14 residues. CDR3 region: CASSIAGLGNEQFF. CDR3 sequence (DNA): TGTGCCAGTAGTATAGCGGGGTTAGGCAATGAGCAGTTCTTC.

V is TRBV4-3 and J is TRBJ2-5; TRBD2 aligns across 8 bases. The CDR3 contains 14 residues. With 0 bases clipped from V and 9 bases from J, the junction kept 6 bases outside the gene matches. Germline V gives CDR1 LGHNA, CDR2 YSLEER. In DNA, the CDR3 is TGCGCCAGCAGCCAAGATCGCCTAGCGGGCCCCCAGTACTTC. Translating it yields CASSQDRLAGPQYF.

The chain carries TRBV30 and TRBJ1-1, with 12 positions matching TRBD1. Per germline, CDR1 GTSNPN and CDR2 SVGIG (reference sequence). The J segment lost 4 bases and the V segment lost 5 bases, leaving 8 bases of the junction unmatched. The CDR3 contains 15 residues. CDR3 loop: CAWVGQGASGTEAFF. The CDR3 region has the DNA TGTGCCTGGGTGGGACAGGGGGCTTCGGGCACTGAAGCTTTCTTT.

The chain has TRBV2 and TRBJ1-5; 7 nucleotides match TRBD1. Trimming took 6 bases from V and 4 from J; bases not matched to a gene: 6. CDR3 length: 14 amino acids. CDR1 is SNHLY, CDR2 FYNNEI, per germline. The CDR3 DNA is TGTGCCAGCAGGATGGACAGGCTTAATCAGCCCCAGCATTTT. Translating gives CASRMDRLNQPQHF.

This chain joins TRBV27 and TRBJ1-3, with unresolved D. Trimming shortened V by 4 bases and J by 7 bases, and 17 bases separated the two germline ends. This CDR3 spans 15 amino acids. Germline V gene lookup returns CDR1 MNHEY and CDR2 SMNVEV (reference sequence). This CDR3 reads CASSSTNQLANTIYF. CDR3 nucleotides: TGTGCCAGCAGTTCCACAAATCAGCTAGCGAACACCATATATTTT.

The V call is TRBV27, the J call TRBJ1-1; the D is unclear. Per germline, CDR1 MNHEY and CDR2 SMNVEV (reference sequence). The CDR3 length is 14 residues. Trimming cost V 3 bases and J 2 bases, with 10 bases left between them. For the CDR3, the DNA is TGTGCCAGCAGTTTCGGGGTCGATAACACTGAAGCTTTCTTT. It translates to CASSFGVDNTEAFF.

The V call is TRBV27, the J call TRBJ2-7, with 8 bases that match TRBD2. V lost 8 bases to trimming and J lost 0 bases; unmatched junction nucleotides: 18. CDR3 length equals 18 residues. Germline lookup yields CDR1 MNHEY and CDR2 SMNVEV (reference sequence). The CDR3 region has the DNA TGTGCCAGCTCCTTAGGGCTAAGCGGGGGTAGGAGCTCCTACGAGCAGTACTTC. Translation gives CASSLGLSGGRSSYEQYF.

This clone is a singleton in its sample. This chain joins TRBV7-9 and TRBJ1-1; TRBD1 agrees at 7 bases. This CDR3 contains 16 residues. Germline V gene lookup returns CDR1 SEHNR and CDR2 FQNEAQ (reference sequence). J gave up 6 bases and V 5 bases, and 15 bases lay outside the gene matches. The CDR3 DNA is TGTGCCAGCAGCCCCCGGGCGACAGGGCTTGGAGCTGAAGCTTTCTTT. Translation: CASSPRATGLGAEAFF.

The chain couples TRBV21-1 to TRBJ1-2; the table's TRBD1 call for D was not verified on the DNA. TRBV21-1 is noted as a pseudogene. The CDR3 consists of 15 residues. The CDR3 nucleotides read TGTGCCAGCAGCATCCCGGACAGGGGGCATCATGGCTACACCTTC. It codes for CASSIPDRGHHGYTF.

This clone showed up just a few times. V gene TRBV5-1 combines with J gene TRBJ2-1; the match to TRBD1 covers 11 bases. CDR1 is SGHRS and CDR2 is YFSETQ in the germline V gene. V gave up 5 bases and J gave up 5 bases; unmatched junction bases: 6. The CDR3 is made up of 15 amino acids. In DNA, the CDR3 is TGCGCCAGCAGAACCGGGACAGGGGGTAACAATGAGCAGTTCTTC. This encodes CASRTGTGGNNEQFF. Full variable domain (missing parts from reference TRBV5-1 and TRBJ2-1): KAGVTQTPRYLIKTRGQQVTLSCSPISGHRSVSWYQQTPGQGLQFLFEYFSETQRNKGNFPGRFSGRQFSNSRSEMNVSTLELGDSALYLCASRTGTGGNNEQFFGPGTRLTVL.